One sample yielded the 20 T cell receptor beta chains listed below, sequenced in a study of cytomegalovirus exposure and HLA in healthy donors. This PCR relied on a set of 60 Vbeta primers and 13 Jbeta primers. Profiled with immunoSEQ multiplex PCR; TCRdb holds only in-frame clones, not every one. The table includes approximately 110,000 clones, over 60% detected once. Sequencing used PBMCs. These receptors originate from a man aged 50-59 years in good health and CMV-seronegative.

The chain is built from TRBV29-1 and TRBJ2-2, with TRBD2 as a possible D gene (6 bases). Germline CDR1 and CDR2: SQVTM and ANQGSEA. Trimming pared 4 bases from V and 4 bases from J, leaving 16 bases between. The CDR3 has 15 residues. Written as DNA, the CDR3 is TGCAGCGTTGTGTTGGACTACTCTTCCACCGGGGAGCTGTTTTTT. Its protein is CSVVLDYSSTGELFF.

This rearrangement joins TRBV6-5 to TRBJ1-2; TRBD1 agrees at 9 bases. The CDR3 has 13 residues. Germline-derived CDR1 and CDR2 are MNHEY and SVGAGI. Losses at the gene ends were 6 bases for V and 2 bases for J; bases not matched to a gene: 1. The CDR3 sequence is CASRTGGNYGYTF. CDR3 coding DNA: TGTGCCAGCAGAACAGGGGGCAACTATGGCTACACCTTC.

The genes are TRBV2 and TRBJ2-7; D perhaps matches TRBD2 (6 bases). The CDR3 loop spans 13 amino acids. V was cut by 7 bases and J by 6 bases, with 16 bases left in between. Germline CDR1 is SNHLY and CDR2 is FYNNEI. The CDR3, as DNA: TGTGCCAGCACTATCCTGGGGGGAGGCGAGCAGTACGTC. Translation: CASTILGGGEQYV.

The CDR3: CASSPGGGRGTGELFF. CDR3 bases: TGCGCCAGCAGCCCCGGGGGAGGGAGGGGTACCGGGGAGCTGTTTTTT. The V and J genes are TRBV4-1 and TRBJ2-2; TRBD2 matches 7 bases. The length of the CDR3 is 16 residues. Trimming took 4 bases from V and 5 from J; bases not matched to a gene: 10. CDR1 MGHRA and CDR2 YSYEKL come from the germline V gene.

The chain combines TRBV28 with TRBJ2-1; 8 nucleotides line up with TRBD1. The V and J ends lost 5 bases and 4 bases, in that order; junction bases with no gene match: 10. Per germline, CDR1 MDHEN and CDR2 SYDVKM. The CDR3 length is 16 residues. Written as DNA, the CDR3 is TGTGCCAGCAGTACCATGACAGGGGTATCGTACAATGAGCAGTTCTTC. Its translation: CASSTMTGVSYNEQFF.

This clone was counted a single time. This sequence joins TRBV18 and TRBJ2-1, with 9 bases that match TRBD2. Germline CDR1 is KGHSH and CDR2 is LQKENI. J gave up 8 bases and V 2 bases, and 1 base lay outside the gene matches. This CDR3 has 13 amino acids. The CDR3 coding sequence is TGTGCCAGCTCACCAGGACTAGCGTATGAGCAGTTCTTC. Translation gives CASSPGLAYEQFF.

The rearrangement uses TRBV6-6 and TRBJ2-7; D might be TRBD1 (5 bases). This CDR3 comprises 14 residues. CDR1 MNHNY and CDR2 SVGAGI come from the germline V gene (reference sequence). The V and J ends lost 2 bases and 2 bases respectively, with 10 bases between them. DNA for the CDR3: TGTGCCAGCAGTTACCCAGGGCAGGCCTACGAGCAGTACTTC. Translated: CASSYPGQAYEQYF.

The chain is built from TRBV15 and TRBJ2-5; possibly TRBD2 for D (7 bases). V shed 9 bases and J shed 5 bases, with 16 bases lying between them. The CDR3 spans 13 residues. Germline V lookup: CDR1 LNHNV, CDR2 YYDKDF (reference sequence). The chain's CDR3 is CATRGGAGETQYF. CDR3 coding DNA: TGTGCCACAAGGGGGGGGGCCGGGGAGACCCAGTACTTC.

This chain joins TRBV9 and TRBJ1-1; D remains ambiguous. The germline CDR1 and CDR2 sequences are SGDLS and YYNGEE. The V gene lost 4 bases and the J gene lost 4 bases, with 14 bases spanning the gap. The CDR3 runs 14 residues. CDR3: CASSPSLSGTEAFF. The CDR3 DNA reads as TGTGCCAGCAGCCCCAGCTTGTCGGGCACTGAAGCTTTCTTT. The full variable domain, in which reference TRBV9 and TRBJ1-1 provide the parts outside the CDR3, is DSGVTQTPKHLITATGQRVTLRCSPRSGDLSVYWYQQSLDQGLQFLIQYYNGEERAKGNILERFSAQQFPDLHSELNLSSLELGDSALYFCASSPSLSGTEAFFGQGTRLTVV.

The chain carries TRBV5-1 and TRBJ2-5, with a weak D call TRBD1 (7 bases). Germline lookup yields CDR1 SGHRS and CDR2 YFSETQ. With 4 bases removed from V and 5 bases from J, the gap between germline ends came to 15 bases. The CDR3 contains 14 residues. The CDR3 coding sequence is TGCGCCAGCAGCCCCGGACAGGAGGGGGAGACCCAGTACTTC. This codes for CASSPGQEGETQYF.

The chain couples TRBV4-1 to TRBJ1-2; 8 bases align to TRBD1. The CDR3 has 15 residues. Germline-derived CDR1 and CDR2 are MGHRA and YSYEKL. The ends lost 5 bases at V and 4 bases at J; junction bases unmatched: 9. CDR3 sequence reads: CASSTRTGRAYGYTF. The CDR3 DNA sequence: TGCGCCAGCAGCACTAGGACAGGGCGTGCCTATGGCTACACCTTC.

The chain uses TRBV13 and TRBJ2-1; 12 bases map to TRBD2. V trimming: 5 bases; J trimming: 0 bases; junction bases outside the gene matches: 11. This CDR3 spans 19 amino acids. Germline CDR1 PRHDT, CDR2 FYEKMQ (reference sequence). CDR3 in amino acids: CASSTTSGGRRSSYNEQFF. The CDR3 DNA is TGTGCCAGCAGCACGACTAGCGGGGGTCGGAGGAGCTCCTACAATGAGCAGTTCTTC.

The chain combines TRBV5-4 with TRBJ1-4; TRBD1 might be the D (6 bases). V shed 1 base and J shed 6 bases, with 22 bases lying between them. CDR3 size: 18 residues. CDR1 is SGHNT and CDR2 is YYREEE in the germline V gene (reference sequence). CDR3 amino acids: CASSLSTPFRGEHEKLFF. CDR3 nucleotides: TGTGCCAGCAGCTTGTCCACCCCTTTCAGGGGCGAGCATGAAAAACTGTTTTTT.

This chain links TRBV19 with TRBJ2-3, with TRBD2 identical over 9 bases. Per germline, CDR1 LNHDA and CDR2 SQIVND (reference sequence). V was pared by 7 bases and J by 6 bases, with 8 bases of the junction left unmatched. The CDR3 loop spans 14 amino acids. The CDR3 here is CASTMASGEDTQYF. The CDR3 nucleotides are TGTGCCAGTACGATGGCTAGCGGGGAGGATACGCAGTATTTT.

The V and J genes are TRBV5-1 and TRBJ2-3; 9 bases map to TRBD2. This CDR3 comprises 18 residues. The germline gives CDR1 SGHRS, CDR2 YFSETQ. J was trimmed by 6 bases and V by 0 bases; bases with no gene match: 14. CDR3 residues: CASSLGVWRAGGLDTQYF. The CDR3 DNA is TGCGCCAGCAGCTTGGGAGTTTGGAGAGCGGGGGGACTGGATACGCAGTATTTT.

The V gene is TRBV6-1, the J gene TRBJ2-1; TRBD1 matches at 9 bases. With 4 bases clipped from V and 8 bases from J, the junction kept 9 bases outside the gene matches. Per germline, CDR1 MNHNS and CDR2 SASEGT. The CDR3 extends over 15 amino acids. CDR3: CASSARTGDKDEQFF. CDR3 bases: TGTGCCAGCAGTGCACGGACAGGGGATAAGGATGAGCAGTTCTTC.

This chain joins TRBV13 and TRBJ2-7; a weak D match, TRBD2 (6 bases). The CDR3 is 14 residues long. Germline lookup yields CDR1 PRHDT and CDR2 FYEKMQ (reference sequence). Trimming pared 5 bases from V and 7 bases from J, leaving 18 bases between. This chain's CDR3 is CASSRGTARDEQYF. CDR3 bases: TGTGCCAGCAGCCGCGGGACGGCCAGGGATGAGCAGTACTTC.

In DNA form, the CDR3 reads TGCAGCGTTGTTCGTAGTAGTAAGAACACTGAAGCTTTCTTT. It codes for CSVVRSSKNTEAFF. The genes are TRBV29-1 and TRBJ1-1; D ambiguous. CDR3 length equals 14 residues. Trimming took 4 bases from V and 1 from J, leaving 13 bases between them. The germline V gene has CDR1 SQVTM and CDR2 ANQGSEA.

This rearrangement joins TRBV11-2 to TRBJ2-1; no definite D call. Trimming pared 0 bases from V and 7 bases from J, leaving 4 bases between. Germline V gene lookup returns CDR1 SGHAT and CDR2 FQNNGV. This CDR3 contains 12 residues. CDR3 DNA: TGTGCCAGCAGCTTAGATTCAAATGAGCAGTTCTTC. Encoded protein: CASSLDSNEQFF. The variable domain in full, with the rest retrieved from reference TRBV11-2 and TRBJ2-1, is EAGVAQSPRYKIIEKRQSVAFWCNPISGHATLYWYQQILGQGPKLLIQFQNNGVVDDSQLPKDRFSAERLKGVDSTLKIQPAKLEDSAVYLCASSLDSNEQFFGPGTRLTVL.

This sequence joins TRBV19 and TRBJ2-3; D is possibly TRBD1 (6 bases). Germline-derived CDR1 and CDR2 are LNHDA and SQIVND (reference sequence). Trimming removed 2 bases from V and 2 bases from J, with 11 bases in between. The CDR3 length is 15 residues. CDR3 in DNA: TGTGCCAGTAGTATAACGGGACATCACACAGATACGCAGTATTTT. Translating gives CASSITGHHTDTQYF.